These 20 T cell receptor beta chains came from one sample sequenced in a study of blood T cell repertoires in COVID-19. Assay: immunoSEQ multiplex PCR; the TCRdb copy retains only in-frame clones and omits some. The data hold 12,000 or so clones, with roughly nine tenths observed a single time. The sample consisted of peripheral blood. These TCRs come from a man aged 65 to 79 with active COVID-19.

This chain connects TRBV7-2 to TRBJ2-1; TRBD2 agrees at 11 bases. V dropped 2 bases and J dropped 8; count of bases not matched to a gene: 5. There are 15 residues in the CDR3. The V gene's germline CDR1 is SGHTA and CDR2 FQGNSA. CDR3 amino acids: CASSLSSGRADEQFF. DNA for the CDR3: TGTGCCAGCAGCTTAAGTAGCGGGAGGGCGGATGAGCAGTTCTTC.

The chain carries TRBV21-1 and TRBJ2-5; TRBD2, the table's D call, was not compared with the DNA. TRBV21-1 is designated a pseudogene. This CDR3 region has 17 residues. CDR3 sequence (DNA): TGTGCCAGCAGCAACCGGACTAGCGGGGGTCTACAAGAGACCCAGTACTTC. This sequence encodes CASSNRTSGGLQETQYF.

V gene TRBV19 combines with J gene TRBJ2-7; D remains ambiguous. Trimming stripped 5 bases from V and 2 bases from J, with 10 bases between. The CDR3 spans 13 residues. Per germline, CDR1 LNHDA and CDR2 SQIVND (reference sequence). CDR3 loop: CASSEAVTYEQYF. The CDR3 nucleotides are TGTGCCAGTAGTGAGGCTGTCACCTACGAGCAGTACTTC.

The CDR3 here is CASSIRQDGETQYF. CDR3 DNA: TGTGCCAGCAGCATCCGACAGGATGGAGAGACCCAGTACTTC. This chain connects TRBV4-2 to TRBJ2-5; D is perhaps TRBD1 (6 bases). Trimming pared 5 bases from V and 4 bases from J, leaving 14 bases between. The CDR3 is 14 amino acids. Germline CDR1 LGHNA, CDR2 YNFKEQ.

This chain links TRBV5-6 with TRBJ1-2, with 10 bases matching TRBD1. Looked up from germline, CDR1 is SGHDT and CDR2 is YYEEEE. The CDR3 loop spans 15 amino acids. The V gene end was trimmed by 1 base and the J gene end by 6 bases; junction bases not matched to a gene: 6. CDR3 in DNA: TGTGCCAGCAGCTTGTACTGGGGACAGGGGAATGGCTACACCTTC. Amino acid sequence: CASSLYWGQGNGYTF.

The sample holds a few counts of this clone. V and J are TRBV27 and TRBJ2-5; D uncertain. There are 15 residues in the CDR3. Germline CDR1 and CDR2: MNHEY and SMNVEV (reference sequence). Trimming shortened V by 5 bases and J by 1 base, and 14 bases separated the two germline ends. The CDR3 loop reads CASSPRHPFQETQYF. CDR3 nucleotide sequence: TGTGCCAGCAGTCCCAGACATCCATTCCAAGAGACCCAGTACTTC.

The V gene is TRBV30, the J gene TRBJ2-1, with TRBD2 identical over 7 bases. The junction had 22 bases not matched to a gene; V was cut back by 4 bases and J by 10 bases. Germline V lookup: CDR1 GTSNPN, CDR2 SVGIG (reference sequence). The CDR3 loop spans 17 amino acids. The CDR3 DNA is TGTGCCTGGATACCAGCGGGGAGGGCCGGGGTGCTCGGGGAGCAGTTCTTC. This translates into CAWIPAGRAGVLGEQFF. Complete variable domain (other parts from reference TRBV30 and TRBJ2-1): SQTIHQWPATLVQPVGSPLSLECTVEGTSNPNLYWYRQAAGRGLQLLFYSVGIGQISSEVPQNLSASRPQDRQFILSSKKLLLSDSGFYLCAWIPAGRAGVLGEQFFGPGTRLTVL.

The V gene is TRBV3-1 (or the pseudogene TRBV3-2), the J gene TRBJ1-2, with D maybe TRBD1 (5 bases). Trimming left V 1 base short and J 4 bases short, with 16 bases between. Germline V lookup: CDR1 LGHDT, CDR2 YNNKEL (reference sequence). There are 16 residues in the CDR3. CDR3 sequence reads: CASSQVPGPAGYGYTF. CDR3 in DNA: TGTGCCAGCAGCCAAGTGCCAGGGCCAGCGGGCTATGGCTACACCTTC.

The V gene is TRBV5-5, the J gene TRBJ1-5; D possibly corresponds to TRBD1 (5 bases). Germline CDR1 SGHKS, CDR2 YYEKEE (reference sequence). This CDR3 spans 13 amino acids. V lost 4 bases and J 8 bases, leaving 13 bases between the germline ends. This CDR3 is CASSHQGHKPQHF. CDR3 sequence (DNA): TGTGCCAGCAGCCATCAGGGTCACAAGCCCCAGCATTTT.

This CDR3 is CSVVSPSGSGSTDTQYF. The CDR3 region has the DNA TGCAGCGTTGTGTCTCCTAGCGGGAGCGGAAGCACAGATACGCAGTATTTT. This chain uses TRBV29-1 with TRBJ2-3, with 10 positions matching TRBD2. The V gene end was trimmed by 4 bases and the J gene end by 0 bases; junction bases not matched to a gene: 10. The CDR3 has 17 amino acids. Germline-derived CDR1 and CDR2 are SQVTM and ANQGSEA.

The chain links TRBV11-1 to TRBJ2-1; TRBD2 agrees at 15 bases. V gave up 5 bases and J gave up 10 bases; unmatched junction bases: 6. Germline CDR1 is SGHAT and CDR2 is FQDESV (reference sequence). This CDR3 has 15 amino acids. CDR3 amino acids: CASSPGLAGGREQFF. The CDR3 region has the DNA TGTGCCAGCAGCCCGGGACTAGCGGGAGGACGGGAGCAGTTCTTC.

The chain has TRBV12-3 or TRBV12-4 and TRBJ2-3; D is undetermined. V shed 8 bases and J shed 15 bases, with 21 bases lying between them. The CDR3 has 12 residues. In nucleotides, the CDR3 is TGTGCCAGCCGCCAGAGCGCGGTTGGAGTTTATTTT. Its protein product is CASRQSAVGVYF.

The rearrangement joins TRBV6-5 to TRBJ2-7; 9 nucleotides agree with TRBD1. J gave up 2 bases and V 0 bases, and 5 bases lay outside the gene matches. Germline V gene lookup returns CDR1 MNHEY and CDR2 SVGAGI. CDR3 size: 16 residues. CDR3 coding DNA: TGTGCCAGCAGTTACTCGAACAGGGGGCACGCCTACGAGCAGTACTTC. Protein product: CASSYSNRGHAYEQYF.

V is TRBV7-2 and J is TRBJ2-4; 9 nucleotides line up with TRBD2. Trimming removed 7 bases from V and 4 bases from J; junction bases left unmatched: 11. Germline values: CDR1 SGHTA, CDR2 FQGNSA. This CDR3 comprises 16 residues. The CDR3 bases are TGTGCCAGCACCCAACGGGCGGGGGGGCAAAAAAACATTCAGTACTTC. Amino acids: CASTQRAGGQKNIQYF.

This clone has more than one count but fewer than ten. This chain links TRBV19 with TRBJ1-5; no clear D gene. V lost 3 bases and J 4 bases, leaving 10 bases between the germline ends. The CDR3 runs 14 residues. CDR1 LNHDA and CDR2 SQIVND come from the germline V gene (reference sequence). The CDR3 nucleotides read TGTGCCAGTAGTATCTCCAGAGGAAATCAGCCCCAGCATTTT. It encodes CASSISRGNQPQHF.

The V call is TRBV9, the J call TRBJ2-6, with D possibly being TRBD1 (6 bases). V was shortened by 0 bases and J by 2 bases, with 6 bases between the two germline ends. Germline CDR1 SGDLS, CDR2 YYNGEE. This CDR3 spans 15 amino acids. DNA of the CDR3: TGTGCCAGCAGCGTAGCAGGGGCTGGGGCCAACGTCCTGACTTTC. This sequence encodes CASSVAGAGANVLTF.

The chain carries TRBV4-3 and TRBJ1-2, with D possibly matching TRBD1 (6 bases). V dropped 2 bases and J dropped 7 bases, with 14 bases sitting between them. From germline, CDR1 is LGHNA and CDR2 YSLEER. This CDR3 has 14 residues. CDR3 protein: CASSQHRDESGYTF. CDR3 DNA sequence: TGCGCCAGCAGCCAACACAGGGACGAGAGTGGCTACACCTTC.

This clone qualifies as medium-sized. V gene TRBV10-3 combines with J gene TRBJ1-6; maybe TRBD1 (5 bases). The CDR3 is 20 amino acids. V lost 3 bases and J lost 9, with 30 bases in between. Germline assignment: CDR1 ENHRY and CDR2 SYGVKD. The CDR3 protein is CAISDRQTAVQRVEGSPLHF. As DNA, the CDR3 is TGTGCCATCAGTGATAGGCAGACAGCCGTCCAAAGGGTAGAAGGTTCACCCCTCCACTTT.

This clone was counted a single time. The V call is TRBV14, the J call TRBJ1-6, with 9 bases that match TRBD1. Germline CDR1 reads SGHDN; CDR2 reads FVKESK. This CDR3 spans 13 amino acids. The V segment lost 3 bases and the J segment 14 bases; nucleotides outside the gene matches: 5. CDR3 region: CASSHPRTGALHF. The DNA of the CDR3 is TGTGCCAGCAGCCATCCCCGGACAGGGGCCCTCCACTTT.

The gene calls are TRBV11-2 and TRBJ2-3; TRBD2 matches at 8 bases. Losses at the gene ends were 8 bases for V and 5 bases for J; bases not matched to a gene: 12. Germline CDR1 and CDR2: SGHAT and FQNNGV. The CDR3 consists of 15 residues. The CDR3 protein is CASRRPGGAVDTQYF. As DNA, the CDR3 is TGTGCCAGCCGAAGGCCCGGGGGGGCCGTAGATACGCAGTATTTT.